Listed below are T cell receptor beta chains from one sample, sequenced in a study of T cells after yellow fever vaccination. TCRdb reprocessed the 5' RACE reads with MiXCR, giving one entry per CDR3 protein. Among about 430,000 distinct CDR3 sequences, around 20% were seen once, and the ten largest hold about a sixth. Sample: PBMCs, taken before the yellow fever booster vaccination. These TCRs come from a man in his late teens or twenties who received the YFV17D yellow fever vaccine. Both conserved end residues are part of each CDR3. D genes are given only for firm matches. Only some rows state a clone size, as once, few, many or a class for expanded clones.

clone_size: many; d_call: NA; v_call: TRBV20-1; j_call: TRBJ1-1; cdr3_nt: TGCAGTGTAAACCCAGGGGTCACTGAAGCTTTCTTT; cdr3_aa: CSVNPGVTEAFF
clone_size: few; d_call: TRBD1; v_call: TRBV10-3; j_call: TRBJ1-1; cdr3_nt: TGTGCCATCGGAACAGGGGAGGAAACTGAAGCTTTCTTT; cdr3_aa: CAIGTGEETEAFF
clone_size: NA; d_call: TRBD2; v_call: TRBV20-1; j_call: TRBJ2-3; cdr3_nt: TGCAGTATCGAGGGAGGGGGCACAGATACGCAGTATTTT; cdr3_aa: CSIEGGGTDTQYF
clone_size: NA; d_call: NA; v_call: TRBV15; j_call: TRBJ2-1; cdr3_nt: TGTGCCATATCCCAAGGGGTCCCCTACAATGAGCAGTTCTTC; cdr3_aa: CAISQGVPYNEQFF
clone_size: NA; d_call: TRBD2; v_call: TRBV12-3/TRBV12-4; j_call: TRBJ2-5; cdr3_nt: TGTGCCAGCAGCTCTGGGACTAGAAAGTACTTC; cdr3_aa: CASSSGTRKYF
clone_size: NA; d_call: NA; v_call: TRBV4-1; j_call: TRBJ2-5; cdr3_nt: TGCGCCAGCAGCCAGGGTTCAGGGACGGCAGAGACCCAGTACTTC; cdr3_aa: CASSQGSGTAETQYF
clone_size: NA; d_call: NA; v_call: TRBV4-3; j_call: TRBJ2-2; cdr3_nt: TGCGCCAGCAGCCAAGTCCTCTTGACCGGGGAGCTGTTTTTT; cdr3_aa: CASSQVLLTGELFF
clone_size: few; d_call: NA; v_call: TRBV7-6; j_call: TRBJ2-1; cdr3_nt: TGTGCCAGCAGCCCCCTACAGCTAAGCTCCTACAATGAGCAGTTCTTC; cdr3_aa: CASSPLQLSSYNEQFF
clone_size: NA; d_call: TRBD1; v_call: TRBV7-6; j_call: TRBJ2-1; cdr3_nt: TGTGCCAGCAGCAGAGAAACAGGGGGCGCAACCTACAATGAGCAGTTCTTC; cdr3_aa: CASSRETGGATYNEQFF
clone_size: few; d_call: NA; v_call: TRBV7-2; j_call: TRBJ2-6; cdr3_nt: TGTGCCAGCAACCCCAGGGCCAACGTCCTGACTTTC; cdr3_aa: CASNPRANVLTF
clone_size: NA; d_call: TRBD1; v_call: TRBV20-1; j_call: TRBJ1-4; cdr3_nt: TGCAGTGCTAGTCCTGCGTTAACAGGGGGGAATGAAAAACTGTTTTTT; cdr3_aa: CSASPALTGGNEKLFF
clone_size: many; d_call: TRBD2; v_call: TRBV20-1; j_call: TRBJ2-3; cdr3_nt: TGCAGTGCTAGGGGACTAGCGGGCACGCAGTATTTT; cdr3_aa: CSARGLAGTQYF
clone_size: few; d_call: NA; v_call: TRBV9; j_call: TRBJ1-2; cdr3_nt: TGTGCCAGCAGCGCGGCTTACAGGGACCAAGGCTACGGTGGCTACACCTTC; cdr3_aa: CASSAAYRDQGYGGYTF
clone_size: few; d_call: TRBD2; v_call: TRBV7-3; j_call: TRBJ2-1; cdr3_nt: TGTGCCAGCAGCCTTATAGCGGGGGGGCCTTCTGAGCAGTTCTTC; cdr3_aa: CASSLIAGGPSEQFF
clone_size: NA; d_call: TRBD1; v_call: TRBV2; j_call: TRBJ1-4; cdr3_nt: TGTGCCAGCAGGACAGGGAGAGAGGATGAAAAACTGTTTTTT; cdr3_aa: CASRTGREDEKLFF
clone_size: few; d_call: NA; v_call: TRBV7-9; j_call: TRBJ2-5; cdr3_nt: TGTGCCAGCAGCTTAGTGGGGGCTCGGGAGACCCAGTACTTC; cdr3_aa: CASSLVGARETQYF
clone_size: NA; d_call: NA; v_call: TRBV6-5; j_call: TRBJ1-2; cdr3_nt: TGTGCCGCGGCCGGGACTGGGTATGGCTACACCTTC; cdr3_aa: CAAAGTGYGYTF
clone_size: NA; d_call: NA; v_call: TRBV15; j_call: TRBJ2-2; cdr3_nt: TGTGCCACCAGCAGAACCCGACAGGCAGTCCACGGGGAGCTGTTTTTT; cdr3_aa: CATSRTRQAVHGELFF
clone_size: few; d_call: NA; v_call: TRBV9; j_call: TRBJ1-4; cdr3_nt: TGTGCCAGCAGCGTAGAAGTGTCAGGTAGTGAAAAACTGTTTTTT; cdr3_aa: CASSVEVSGSEKLFF
clone_size: NA; d_call: NA; v_call: TRBV20-1; j_call: TRBJ1-3; cdr3_nt: TGCAGTGCTGGTCTACAGGGCCTAGGAAACACCATATATTTT; cdr3_aa: CSAGLQGLGNTIYF
clone_size: NA; d_call: NA; v_call: TRBV7-3; j_call: TRBJ2-6; cdr3_nt: TGTGCCAGCAGCCCCTCCGGGGGGCGGGTTGGGGCCAACGTCCTGACTTTC; cdr3_aa: CASSPSGGRVGANVLTF
clone_size: NA; d_call: TRBD1; v_call: TRBV5-1; j_call: TRBJ1-5; cdr3_nt: TGCGCCAGCAGCTGGGGGACAGGGGATAGCAATCAGCCCCAGCATTTT; cdr3_aa: CASSWGTGDSNQPQHF
clone_size: NA; d_call: NA; v_call: TRBV5-1; j_call: TRBJ2-5; cdr3_nt: TGCGCCAGCAGCTCGGGCCCAGAAGAGACCCAGTACTTC; cdr3_aa: CASSSGPEETQYF
clone_size: NA; d_call: NA; v_call: TRBV5-1; j_call: TRBJ1-4; cdr3_nt: TGCGCCAGCAGCTATGGACAGCAAAGGGGTAATGAAAAACTGTTTTTT; cdr3_aa: CASSYGQQRGNEKLFF
clone_size: NA; d_call: NA; v_call: TRBV7-9; j_call: TRBJ1-1; cdr3_nt: TGTGCCAGCAGCTTAGTCGGTGAAGCTTTCTTT; cdr3_aa: CASSLVGEAFF
clone_size: NA; d_call: NA; v_call: TRBV27; j_call: TRBJ1-4; cdr3_nt: TGTGCCAGCAGTTTAGATGCGGCTAATGAAAAACTGTTTTTT; cdr3_aa: CASSLDAANEKLFF
clone_size: NA; d_call: NA; v_call: TRBV7-9; j_call: TRBJ2-7; cdr3_nt: TGTGCCAGCAGACAGGAGGAGGGCAGGGGGGCCGAGCAGTACTTC; cdr3_aa: CASRQEEGRGAEQYF
clone_size: few; d_call: NA; v_call: TRBV5-1; j_call: TRBJ2-5; cdr3_nt: TGCGCCAGCAGCTTGGGACAGTGGTACCAAGAGACCCAGTACTTC; cdr3_aa: CASSLGQWYQETQYF
clone_size: NA; d_call: NA; v_call: TRBV7-2; j_call: TRBJ1-2; cdr3_nt: TGTGCCAGCAGCTTTGGGGCTAACTATGGCTACACCTTC; cdr3_aa: CASSFGANYGYTF
clone_size: few; d_call: NA; v_call: TRBV4-2; j_call: TRBJ2-3; cdr3_nt: TGTGCCAGCAGCCAAGATCTTCCAGGGGATACGCAGTATTTT; cdr3_aa: CASSQDLPGDTQYF
clone_size: NA; d_call: TRBD2; v_call: TRBV5-1; j_call: TRBJ2-1; cdr3_nt: TGCGCCAGCAGGCTACTCGCGGGGGGGCAAGGTGAGCAGTTCTTC; cdr3_aa: CASRLLAGGQGEQFF
clone_size: NA; d_call: NA; v_call: TRBV29-1; j_call: TRBJ1-1; cdr3_nt: TGCAGCGTTGACCTCTCAGGGGCGATAACTGGCACTGAAGCTTTCTTT; cdr3_aa: CSVDLSGAITGTEAFF
clone_size: few; d_call: TRBD1; v_call: TRBV6-5; j_call: TRBJ1-2; cdr3_nt: TGTGCCAGCAGTAAAGGACAGGGATATGGCTACACCTTC; cdr3_aa: CASSKGQGYGYTF
clone_size: few; d_call: TRBD2; v_call: TRBV7-8; j_call: TRBJ2-2; cdr3_nt: TGTGCCAGCAGCCCCTTGGCGGGGGTATCTGGGGAGCTGTTTTTT; cdr3_aa: CASSPLAGVSGELFF
clone_size: many; d_call: NA; v_call: TRBV5-1; j_call: TRBJ1-1; cdr3_nt: TGCGCCAGCAGCCAATCGAACGGTGAAGCTTTCTTT; cdr3_aa: CASSQSNGEAFF
clone_size: NA; d_call: NA; v_call: TRBV6-5; j_call: TRBJ2-3; cdr3_nt: TGTGCCAGCAGTTACTCCGGGGGTACGGGCACAGATACGCAGTATTTT; cdr3_aa: CASSYSGGTGTDTQYF
clone_size: NA; d_call: TRBD1; v_call: TRBV2; j_call: TRBJ2-1; cdr3_nt: TGTGCCAGCAGCCCTCGAAGGACAGGGGACAATGAGCAGTTCTTC; cdr3_aa: CASSPRRTGDNEQFF
clone_size: NA; d_call: NA; v_call: TRBV6-5; j_call: TRBJ2-5; cdr3_nt: TGTGCCAGCAGTTCCGGGTTATACCAAGAGACCCAGTACTTC; cdr3_aa: CASSSGLYQETQYF
clone_size: NA; d_call: TRBD1; v_call: TRBV5-6; j_call: TRBJ2-5; cdr3_nt: TGTGCCAGCAGCTTAAACAGGGGTGACCAGTACTTC; cdr3_aa: CASSLNRGDQYF
clone_size: few; d_call: NA; v_call: TRBV20-1; j_call: TRBJ2-5; cdr3_nt: TGCAGTGCTAGAGATTATGGCAGGGGAGAGACCCAGTACTTC; cdr3_aa: CSARDYGRGETQYF
clone_size: few; d_call: NA; v_call: TRBV11-2; j_call: TRBJ2-1; cdr3_nt: TGTGCCAGCGGAGACAGTTACAATGAGCAGTTCTTC; cdr3_aa: CASGDSYNEQFF
clone_size: few; d_call: TRBD1; v_call: TRBV29-1; j_call: TRBJ1-2; cdr3_nt: TGCAGCGCTAAGACAGGGAGTGGGCTCTATGGCTACACCTTC; cdr3_aa: CSAKTGSGLYGYTF
clone_size: few; d_call: NA; v_call: TRBV20-1; j_call: TRBJ2-5; cdr3_nt: TGCAGTGCTCCCCCCGTGGACTCTAGGGGGGGGGGAGAGACCCAGTACTTC; cdr3_aa: CSAPPVDSRGGGETQYF
clone_size: NA; d_call: NA; v_call: TRBV7-9; j_call: TRBJ1-3; cdr3_nt: TGTGCCAGCAGCCTACATACAGGGATTGGAAACACCATATATTTT; cdr3_aa: CASSLHTGIGNTIYF
clone_size: few; d_call: TRBD2; v_call: TRBV5-1; j_call: TRBJ2-1; cdr3_nt: TGCGCCAGCAGCCTGATGACCCTTAGCGGGGGGTACAATGAGCAGTTCTTC; cdr3_aa: CASSLMTLSGGYNEQFF
clone_size: NA; d_call: NA; v_call: TRBV10-3; j_call: TRBJ2-1; cdr3_nt: TGTGCCACCGTAACAGGGTTAGGATACAATGAGCAGTTCTTC; cdr3_aa: CATVTGLGYNEQFF
clone_size: NA; d_call: NA; v_call: TRBV7-2; j_call: TRBJ2-5; cdr3_nt: TGTGCCAGCAGCTTATCTAGTAATCGAGAGACCCAGTACTTC; cdr3_aa: CASSLSSNRETQYF
clone_size: NA; d_call: TRBD1; v_call: TRBV6-2/TRBV6-3; j_call: TRBJ1-2; cdr3_nt: TGTGCCAGCAGTTACCACCACAGGGGTGGCTACACCTTC; cdr3_aa: CASSYHHRGGYTF
clone_size: NA; d_call: TRBD2; v_call: TRBV4-2; j_call: TRBJ2-1; cdr3_nt: TGTGCCAGCAGCCAAGATCCGGCGGGGGATTACAATGAGCAGTTCTTC; cdr3_aa: CASSQDPAGDYNEQFF
clone_size: few; d_call: NA; v_call: TRBV7-2; j_call: TRBJ2-2; cdr3_nt: TGTGCCAGCAGCCCATTCAACACCGGGGAGCTGTTTTTT; cdr3_aa: CASSPFNTGELFF
clone_size: few; d_call: NA; v_call: TRBV29-1; j_call: TRBJ2-2; cdr3_nt: TGCAGCGTCTTTGGGTCCACCGGGGAGCTGTTTTTT; cdr3_aa: CSVFGSTGELFF
clone_size: few; d_call: NA; v_call: TRBV29-1; j_call: TRBJ2-1; cdr3_nt: TGCAGCGTTTGGGGCCTCAGGGGTGATGAGCAGTTCTTC; cdr3_aa: CSVWGLRGDEQFF
clone_size: many; d_call: NA; v_call: TRBV9; j_call: TRBJ1-1; cdr3_nt: TGTGCCAGCAGCGTAGGGGGATCCACTGAAGCTTTCTTT; cdr3_aa: CASSVGGSTEAFF
clone_size: few; d_call: NA; v_call: TRBV6-2/TRBV6-3; j_call: TRBJ1-5; cdr3_nt: TGTGCCAGCAGTTACTCGCTTATGCAGCCCCAGCATTTT; cdr3_aa: CASSYSLMQPQHF
clone_size: NA; d_call: NA; v_call: TRBV5-1; j_call: TRBJ1-1; cdr3_nt: TGCGCCAGCAGCTTTAACGCCGGAATGAACACTGAAGCTTTCTTT; cdr3_aa: CASSFNAGMNTEAFF
clone_size: few; d_call: NA; v_call: TRBV6-5; j_call: TRBJ2-7; cdr3_nt: TGTGCCAGCAGTACCTATGGGGGGGCGAGGAACGAGCAGTACTTC; cdr3_aa: CASSTYGGARNEQYF
clone_size: NA; d_call: NA; v_call: TRBV7-8; j_call: TRBJ1-2; cdr3_nt: TGTGCCAGCAGCTTGTCGGCCTTCAACTATGGCTACACCTTC; cdr3_aa: CASSLSAFNYGYTF
clone_size: few; d_call: NA; v_call: TRBV7-2; j_call: TRBJ2-3; cdr3_nt: TGTGCCAGCAGCCGCCCGGGGGATACGCAGTATTTT; cdr3_aa: CASSRPGDTQYF